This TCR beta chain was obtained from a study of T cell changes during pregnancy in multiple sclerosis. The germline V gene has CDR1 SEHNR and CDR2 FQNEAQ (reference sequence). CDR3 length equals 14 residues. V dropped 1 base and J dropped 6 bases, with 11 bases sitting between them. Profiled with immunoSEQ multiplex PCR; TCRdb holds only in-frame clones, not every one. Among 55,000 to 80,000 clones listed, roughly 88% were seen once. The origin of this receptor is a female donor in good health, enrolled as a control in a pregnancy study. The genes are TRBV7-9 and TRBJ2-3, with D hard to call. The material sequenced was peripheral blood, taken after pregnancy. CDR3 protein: CASSLEVVRDTQYF. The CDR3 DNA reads TGTGCCAGCAGCTTAGAGGTAGTGCGGGATACGCAGTATTTT.